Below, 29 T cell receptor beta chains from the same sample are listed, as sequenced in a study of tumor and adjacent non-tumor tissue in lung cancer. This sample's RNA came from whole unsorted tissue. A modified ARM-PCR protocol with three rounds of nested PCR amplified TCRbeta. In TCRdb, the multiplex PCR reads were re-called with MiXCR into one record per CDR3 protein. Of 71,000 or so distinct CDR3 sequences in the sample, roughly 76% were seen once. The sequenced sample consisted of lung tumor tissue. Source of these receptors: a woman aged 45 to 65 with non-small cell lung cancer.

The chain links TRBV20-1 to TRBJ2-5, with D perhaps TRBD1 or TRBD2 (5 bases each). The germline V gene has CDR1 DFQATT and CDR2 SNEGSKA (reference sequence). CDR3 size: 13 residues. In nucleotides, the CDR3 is TGCACTACTAGACAGCCTCTACAAGAGACCCAGTACTTC. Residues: CTTRQPLQETQYF.

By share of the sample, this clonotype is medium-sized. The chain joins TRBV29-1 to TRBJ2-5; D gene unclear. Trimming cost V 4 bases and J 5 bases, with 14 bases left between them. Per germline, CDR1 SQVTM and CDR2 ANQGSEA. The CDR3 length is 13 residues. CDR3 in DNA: TGCAGCGTTGCGGGCGCCGGTTTGGAGACCCAGTACTTC. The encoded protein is CSVAGAGLETQYF.

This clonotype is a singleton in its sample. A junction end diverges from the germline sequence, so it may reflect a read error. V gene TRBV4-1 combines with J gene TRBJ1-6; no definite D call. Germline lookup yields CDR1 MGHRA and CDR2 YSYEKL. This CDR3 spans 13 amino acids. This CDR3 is CANGGQHNSPLHF. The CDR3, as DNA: TGCGCCAACGGCGGGCAGCATAATTCACCCCTCCACTTC.

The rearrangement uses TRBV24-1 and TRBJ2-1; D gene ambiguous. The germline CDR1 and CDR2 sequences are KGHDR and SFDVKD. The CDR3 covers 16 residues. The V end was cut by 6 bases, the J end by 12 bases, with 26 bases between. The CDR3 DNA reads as TGTGCCACCAGTAAGGCCAGCAGCAGACCCTACAAAGGGCAGTTCTTC. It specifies CATSKASSRPYKGQFF.

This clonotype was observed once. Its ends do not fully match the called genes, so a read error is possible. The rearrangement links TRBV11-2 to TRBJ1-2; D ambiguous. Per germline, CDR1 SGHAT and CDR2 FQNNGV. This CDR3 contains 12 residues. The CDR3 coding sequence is TGTGCCAGCAGCTCCACAGACTATGGTTACACTTTC. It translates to CASSSTDYGYTF. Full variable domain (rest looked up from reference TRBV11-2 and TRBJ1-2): EAGVAQSPRYKIIEKRQSVAFWCNPISGHATLYWYQQILGQGPKLLIQFQNNGVVDDSQLPKDRFSAERLKGVDSTLKIQPAKLEDSAVYLCASSSTDYGYTFGSGTRLTVV.

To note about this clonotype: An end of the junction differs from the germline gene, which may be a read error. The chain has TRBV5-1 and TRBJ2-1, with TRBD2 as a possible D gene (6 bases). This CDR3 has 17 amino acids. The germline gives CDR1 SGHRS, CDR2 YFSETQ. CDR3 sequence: CACSFGGSGFWDNEQFF. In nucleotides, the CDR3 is TGCGCCTGCAGCTTTGGGGGGTCAGGGTTTTGGGATAATGAGCAGTTCTTC. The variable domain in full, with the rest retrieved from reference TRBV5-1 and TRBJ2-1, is KAGVTQTPRYLIKTRGQQVTLSCSPISGHRSVSWYQQTPGQGLQFLFEYFSETQRNKGNFPGRFSGRQFSNSRSEMNVSTLELGDSALYLCACSFGGSGFWDNEQFFGPGTRLTVL.

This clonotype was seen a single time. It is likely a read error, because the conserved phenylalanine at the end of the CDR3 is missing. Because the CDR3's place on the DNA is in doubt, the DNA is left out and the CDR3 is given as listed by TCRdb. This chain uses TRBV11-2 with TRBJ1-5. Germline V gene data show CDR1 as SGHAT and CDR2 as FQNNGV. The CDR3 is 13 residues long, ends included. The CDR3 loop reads CASSLRPDQPRGL.

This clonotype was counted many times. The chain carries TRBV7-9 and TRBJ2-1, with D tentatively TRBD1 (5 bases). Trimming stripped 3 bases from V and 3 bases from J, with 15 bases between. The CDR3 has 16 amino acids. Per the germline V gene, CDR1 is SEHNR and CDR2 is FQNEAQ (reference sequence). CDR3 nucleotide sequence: TGTGCCAGCAGCTTGAAAGGGGTTAGCATCTACAATGAGCAGTTCTTC. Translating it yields CASSLKGVSIYNEQFF.

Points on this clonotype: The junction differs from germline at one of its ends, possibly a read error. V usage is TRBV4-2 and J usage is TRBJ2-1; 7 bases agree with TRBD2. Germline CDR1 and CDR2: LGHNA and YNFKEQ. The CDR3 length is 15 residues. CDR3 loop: CASSQSLAELVEQLF. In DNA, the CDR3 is TGTGCCAGCAGTCAATCCCTAGCGGAGTTGGTTGAGCAGTTATTC.

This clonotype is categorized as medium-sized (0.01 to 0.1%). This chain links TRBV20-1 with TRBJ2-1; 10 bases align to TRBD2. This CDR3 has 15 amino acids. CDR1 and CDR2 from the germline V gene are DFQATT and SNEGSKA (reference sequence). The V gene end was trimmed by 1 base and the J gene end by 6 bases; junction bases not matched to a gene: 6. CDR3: CSARVLAGASNEQFF. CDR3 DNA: TGCAGTGCTAGAGTCCTAGCGGGAGCCTCCAATGAGCAGTTCTTC.

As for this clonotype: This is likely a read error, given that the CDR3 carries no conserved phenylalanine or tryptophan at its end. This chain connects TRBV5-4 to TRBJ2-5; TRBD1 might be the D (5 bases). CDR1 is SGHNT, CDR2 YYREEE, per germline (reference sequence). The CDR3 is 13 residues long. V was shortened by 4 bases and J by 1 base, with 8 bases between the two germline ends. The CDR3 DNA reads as TGTGCCAGCAGCAGGACAATCCAAGAGACCCAGTACTTA. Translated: CASSRTIQETQYL.

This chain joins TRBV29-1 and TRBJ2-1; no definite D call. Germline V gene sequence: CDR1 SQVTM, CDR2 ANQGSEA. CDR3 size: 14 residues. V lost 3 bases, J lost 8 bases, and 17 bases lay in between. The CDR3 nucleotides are TGCAGCGTTGATGTACCTAGGCGATGCTATGAGCAGTTCTTC. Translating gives CSVDVPRRCYEQFF.

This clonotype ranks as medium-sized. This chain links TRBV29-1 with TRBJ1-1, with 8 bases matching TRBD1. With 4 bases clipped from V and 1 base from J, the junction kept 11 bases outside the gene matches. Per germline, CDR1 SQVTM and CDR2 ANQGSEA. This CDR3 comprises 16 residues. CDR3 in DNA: TGCAGCGTTGCCGGTCCGACAGGGGAAAGGAACACTGAAGCTTTCTTT. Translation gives CSVAGPTGERNTEAFF.

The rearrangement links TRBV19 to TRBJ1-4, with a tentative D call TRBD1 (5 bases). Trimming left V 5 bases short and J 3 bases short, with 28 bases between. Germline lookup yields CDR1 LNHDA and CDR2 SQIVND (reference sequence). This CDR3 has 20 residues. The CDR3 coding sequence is TGTGCCAGTAGTCCAACTCATCTGTCCCAGGGAGATAGCGCTAATGAAAAACTGTTTTTT. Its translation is CASSPTHLSQGDSANEKLFF.

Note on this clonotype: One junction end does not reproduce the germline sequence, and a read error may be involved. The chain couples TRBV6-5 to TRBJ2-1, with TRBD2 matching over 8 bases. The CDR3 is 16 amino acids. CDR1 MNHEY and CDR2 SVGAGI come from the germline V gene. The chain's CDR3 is CPSRAPAGGSYNEQFF. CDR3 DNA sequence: TGTCCCAGTAGGGCCCCTGCGGGAGGCTCCTACAATGAGCAGTTCTTC.

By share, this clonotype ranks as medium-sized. The CDR3, as DNA: TGTGCCACAACCTCTAGCGGGAGGAAGTACAATGAGCAGTTCTTC. It encodes CATTSSGRKYNEQFF. This chain joins TRBV7-2 and TRBJ2-1; 11 bases are shared with TRBD2. The germline V gene has CDR1 SGHTA and CDR2 FQGNSA. With 10 bases clipped from V and 4 bases from J, the junction kept 9 bases outside the gene matches. This CDR3 contains 15 residues.

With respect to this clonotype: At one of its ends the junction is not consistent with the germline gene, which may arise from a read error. CDR3 in DNA: TGCAGTGCTAGTTACACGGGAGCTGAAGCTTTATTT. Translating it yields CSASYTGAEALF. V is TRBV20-1 and J is TRBJ1-1, with D unresolved. This CDR3 has 12 residues. Germline CDR1 DFQATT, CDR2 SNEGSKA (reference sequence).

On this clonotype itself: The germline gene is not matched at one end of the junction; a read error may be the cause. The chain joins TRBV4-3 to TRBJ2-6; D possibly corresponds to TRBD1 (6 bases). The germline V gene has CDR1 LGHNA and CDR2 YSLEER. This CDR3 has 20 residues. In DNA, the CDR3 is TGCGCCAGCAGCCAAGGGACGTTAGACAGGACTTATTCTGGGGCCAACTTCCTGACTTTC. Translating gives CASSQGTLDRTYSGANFLTF.

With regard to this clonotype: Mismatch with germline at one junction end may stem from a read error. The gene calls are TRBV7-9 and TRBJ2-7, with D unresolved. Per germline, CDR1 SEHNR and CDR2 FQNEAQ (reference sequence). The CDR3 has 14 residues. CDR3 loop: CSSSRAFSVHEQYF. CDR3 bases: TGTTCCAGCAGCCGGGCCTTTTCCGTCCACGAGCAATACTTC.

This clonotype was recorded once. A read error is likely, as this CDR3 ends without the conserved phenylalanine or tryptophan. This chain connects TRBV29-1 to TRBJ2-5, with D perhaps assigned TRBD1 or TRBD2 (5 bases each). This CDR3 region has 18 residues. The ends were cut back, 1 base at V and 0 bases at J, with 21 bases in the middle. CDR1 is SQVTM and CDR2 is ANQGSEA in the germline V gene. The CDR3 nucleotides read TGCAGCGTTGAAGGGGAGAGGGGCAAACTGCGAAACCAAGAGACCCAGTACTAC. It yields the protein CSVEGERGKLRNQETQYY.

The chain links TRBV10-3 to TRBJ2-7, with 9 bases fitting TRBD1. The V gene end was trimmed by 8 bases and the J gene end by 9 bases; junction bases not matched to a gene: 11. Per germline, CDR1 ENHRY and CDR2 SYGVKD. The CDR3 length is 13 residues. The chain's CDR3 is CAICERDREVQYF. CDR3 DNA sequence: TGTGCCATCTGCGAAAGGGACAGGGAGGTGCAGTACTTC.

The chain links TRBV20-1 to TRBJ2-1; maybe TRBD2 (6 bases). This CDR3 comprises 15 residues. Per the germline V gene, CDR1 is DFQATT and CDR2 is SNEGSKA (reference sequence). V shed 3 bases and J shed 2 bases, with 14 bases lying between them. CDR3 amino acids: CSARDYGQTYNEQFF. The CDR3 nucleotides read TGCAGTGCTAGGGACTACGGGCAGACCTACAATGAGCAGTTCTTC.

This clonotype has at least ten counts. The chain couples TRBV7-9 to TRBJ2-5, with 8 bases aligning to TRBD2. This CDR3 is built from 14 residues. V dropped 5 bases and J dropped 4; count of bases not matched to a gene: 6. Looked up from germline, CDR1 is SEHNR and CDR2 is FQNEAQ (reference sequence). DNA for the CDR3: TGTGCCAGCAGCCTGACTAGCGCGGGAGAGACCCAGTACTTC. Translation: CASSLTSAGETQYF.

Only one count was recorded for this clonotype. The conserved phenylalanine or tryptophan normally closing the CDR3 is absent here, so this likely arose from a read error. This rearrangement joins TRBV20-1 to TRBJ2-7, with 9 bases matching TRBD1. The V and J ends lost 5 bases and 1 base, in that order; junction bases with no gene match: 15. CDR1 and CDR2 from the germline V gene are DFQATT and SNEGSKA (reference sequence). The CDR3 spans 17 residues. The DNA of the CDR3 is TGCAGTGCTGCCTCCGAGGACAGGGGACCTCATTCCTACGAGCAGTACTTG. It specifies CSAASEDRGPHSYEQYL.

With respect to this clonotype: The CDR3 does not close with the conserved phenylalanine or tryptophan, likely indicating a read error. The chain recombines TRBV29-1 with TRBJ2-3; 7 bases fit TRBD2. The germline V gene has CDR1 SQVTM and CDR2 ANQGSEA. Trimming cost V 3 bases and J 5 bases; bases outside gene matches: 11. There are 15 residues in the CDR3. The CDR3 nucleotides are TGCAGCGTTGAGCCTGGCGGGAGTGGCATAGATACGCAGTATTTG. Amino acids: CSVEPGGSGIDTQYL.

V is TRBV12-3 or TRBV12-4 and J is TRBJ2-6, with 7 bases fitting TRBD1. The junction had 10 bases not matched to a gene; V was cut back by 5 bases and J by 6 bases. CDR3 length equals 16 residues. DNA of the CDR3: TGTGCCAGCAGTATCTTCACAGGGGATGAGGCCAACGTCCTGACTTTC. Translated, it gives CASSIFTGDEANVLTF.

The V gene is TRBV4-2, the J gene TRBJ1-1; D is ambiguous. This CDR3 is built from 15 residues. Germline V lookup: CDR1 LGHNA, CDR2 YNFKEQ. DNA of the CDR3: TGTGCAGGCACCCAAGATCGGCATATGAACACTGAAGCTTTCTTT. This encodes CAGTQDRHMNTEAFF.

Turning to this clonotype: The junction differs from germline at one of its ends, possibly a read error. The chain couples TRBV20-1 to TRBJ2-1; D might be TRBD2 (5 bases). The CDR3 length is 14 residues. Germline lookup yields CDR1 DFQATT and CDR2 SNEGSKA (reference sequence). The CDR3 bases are TGCAGTGCTAGACTAGGGAGCTCATACAATGAGGAGTTCTTC. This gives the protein CSARLGSSYNEEFF.

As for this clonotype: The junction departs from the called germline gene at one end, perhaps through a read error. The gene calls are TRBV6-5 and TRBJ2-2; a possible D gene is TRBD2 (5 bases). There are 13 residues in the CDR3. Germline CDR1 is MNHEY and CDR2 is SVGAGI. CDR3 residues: CASSYGSTRELFF. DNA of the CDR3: TGTGCCAGCAGTTACGGGAGCACCCGGGAGCTGTTTTTT.